This entry concerns a single T cell receptor beta chain. Its cognate antigen is unknown. The entry originates in a study of response to subunit inactivated influenza vaccine. TCRdb independently ran MiXCR on the RT-PCR reads; one entry per CDR3 protein. The sample yields approximately 700,000 distinct CDR3 sequences, 15% to 17% seen once. Looked up from germline, CDR1 is LGHNA and CDR2 is YSLEER. The CDR3 is 15 amino acids. V gave up 1 base and J gave up 7 bases, with 14 bases separating them. The study, taken as a whole, reports: Authors suggested each seasonal flu vaccination may recruit only limited numbers of new T cells.

The V and J genes are TRBV4-3 and TRBJ2-1; D uncertain. The sequenced sample was PBMCs from blood, obtained less than 13 days after vaccination. The receptor comes from a man in his forties or fifties who received an inactivated influenza vaccine. The chain's CDR3 is CASSQGDWSRNEQFF. For the CDR3, the DNA is TGCGCCAGCAGCCAAGGAGATTGGAGCCGGAATGAGCAGTTCTTC.